This is a list of T cell receptor beta chains from one sample in a study of siplizumab effects on memory and regulatory T cells. Data came from immunoSEQ multiplex PCR; TCRdb stores just in-frame clones and leaves some out. The table includes approximately 110,000 clones, more than 85% detected once. Sequencing input: CD4+ T cells sorted from blood. Source of these receptors: a human donor in good health. The CDR3 runs from the conserved cysteine through the conserved F or W. Fields, in order: V gene, D gene, J gene, clone size, CDR3 DNA, CDR3 protein. The D gene is left open where the match is weak. Clone size appears in some rows only: once, few, many, or a class for an expanded clone.

TRBV19	TRBD2	TRBJ2-1	NA	TGTGCCAGTAGCCTCGGGACTAGCGGGTACAATGAGCAGTTCTTC	CASSLGTSGYNEQFF
TRBV5-1	NA	TRBJ2-3	once	TGCGCCAGCAGCTTGCGAGGGGTGACAGATACGCAGTATTTT	CASSLRGVTDTQYF
TRBV5-6	NA	TRBJ1-1	NA	TGTGCCAGCAGCTTACCAGGGGCCACTGAAGCTTTCTTT	CASSLPGATEAFF
TRBV2	NA	TRBJ2-5	NA	TGTGCCAGCAGTGAAAGGGCAGGGGGGGAGACCCAGTACTTC	CASSERAGGETQYF
TRBV7-9	NA	TRBJ1-2	NA	TGTGCCAGCAGCTTATCGGGCTATGGCTACACCTTC	CASSLSGYGYTF
TRBV30	NA	TRBJ2-2	NA	TGTGCCTGGAGTGTACTTGAGGTCACCGGGGAGCTGTTTTTT	CAWSVLEVTGELFF
TRBV6-5	NA	TRBJ1-6	NA	TGTGCCAGCAGCTCACTGGGGTCACCCCTCCACTTT	CASSSLGSPLHF
TRBV7-2	NA	TRBJ2-1	NA	TGTGCCAGCAGCTTAATGAGCAATGAGCAGTTCTTC	CASSLMSNEQFF
TRBV4-3	TRBD2	TRBJ2-1	NA	TGCGCCAGCAGCCAACAACTAGCGGGAGATCCCTACAATGAGCAGTTCTTC	CASSQQLAGDPYNEQFF
TRBV30	NA	TRBJ1-6	NA	TGTGCCTGGGAGGGGTCGGGTGGTTCACCCCTCCACTTT	CAWEGSGGSPLHF